Below, 27 T cell receptor beta chains from the same sample are listed, as sequenced in a study of blood T cell repertoires in COVID-19. Libraries were prepared by immunoSEQ multiplex PCR; TCRdb keeps only in-frame clonotypes and omits some of them. The sample yields hundreds of thousands of clones, about 87% seen once. The sequenced sample consisted of PBMCs or T cells enriched from blood (not recorded which). These receptors were taken from a man younger than 45 who had recovered from COVID-19.

The rearrangement links TRBV4-3 to TRBJ2-2; 8 bases map to TRBD2. The germline gives CDR1 LGHNA, CDR2 YSLEER. The trim removed 3 bases at V and 0 bases at J, leaving 12 bases unmatched. The CDR3 runs to 19 residues. The CDR3 coding sequence is TGCGCCAGCAGCCACCCGGGATTTGGCGGGGGGTCGAACACCGGGGAGCTGTTTTTT. It specifies CASSHPGFGGGSNTGELFF.

The rearrangement joins TRBV6-2 or TRBV6-3 to TRBJ2-7; TRBD1 matches at 10 bases. The germline V gene has CDR1 MNHEY and CDR2 SVGEGT. This CDR3 spans 13 amino acids. J lost 4 bases, V lost 6 bases, and 3 bases had no gene match. CDR3 DNA sequence: TGTGCCAGCAGCGACAGGGGGCAATACGAGCAGTACTTC. It codes for CASSDRGQYEQYF.

The genes are TRBV3-1 (or the pseudogene TRBV3-2) and TRBJ1-5; D is undetermined. The CDR3 consists of 15 residues. Germline V gives CDR1 LGHDT, CDR2 YNNKEL (reference sequence). V lost 4 bases to trimming and J lost 0 bases, with 10 bases between them. CDR3 residues: CASSPTEYSNQPQHF. Written as DNA, the CDR3 is TGTGCCAGCAGCCCTACAGAATATAGCAATCAGCCCCAGCATTTT.

The table lists this clone with a few counts. The V gene is TRBV7-2, the J gene TRBJ1-3; 8 bases match TRBD1. V shed 5 bases, J shed 0 bases, and the junction held 9 bases outside the gene matches. From germline, CDR1 is SGHTA and CDR2 FQGNSA. The CDR3 loop spans 17 amino acids. CDR3 in amino acids: CASSLSTGEISGNTIYF. The CDR3 DNA sequence: TGTGCCAGCAGCCTTTCGACAGGGGAGATCTCTGGAAACACCATATATTTT. Filled out from reference TRBV7-2 and TRBJ1-3, the complete variable domain reads GAGVSQSPSNKVTEKGKDVELRCDPISGHTALYWYRQSLGQGLEFLIYFQGNSAPDKSGLPSDRFSAERTGGSVSTLTIQRTQQEDSAVYLCASSLSTGEISGNTIYFGEGSWLTVV.

The chain recombines TRBV27 with TRBJ2-5; D unclear. This CDR3 spans 14 amino acids. Germline V gene lookup returns CDR1 MNHEY and CDR2 SMNVEV (reference sequence). Trimming removed 5 bases from V and 4 bases from J, with 14 bases in between. CDR3 DNA sequence: TGTGCCAGCAGTAGGCGTCGCGGTGGAGAGACCCAGTACTTC. Translation: CASSRRRGGETQYF.

The chain has TRBV12-3 or TRBV12-4 and TRBJ2-1; TRBD1 matches 8 bases. Losses at the gene ends were 5 bases for V and 14 bases for J; bases not matched to a gene: 5. This CDR3 is built from 11 residues. CDR3 region: CASSTGQVEFF. The CDR3 bases are TGTGCCAGCAGTACGGGACAGGTCGAGTTCTTC.

The V call is TRBV14, the J call TRBJ2-1; TRBD2 matches at 9 bases. The CDR3 sequence is 12 residues long. Germline V CDR1 and CDR2: SGHDN, FVKESK. Trimming removed 5 bases from V and 12 bases from J; junction bases left unmatched: 5. The CDR3 spells CASSVSGRRQFF. The CDR3 DNA is TGTGCCAGCAGCGTAAGCGGGAGGCGGCAGTTCTTC.

V usage is TRBV6-5 and J usage is TRBJ1-6; the D gene is possibly TRBD1 (5 bases). V was cut by 7 bases and J by 3 bases, with 13 bases left in between. The CDR3 is made up of 15 amino acids. CDR1 and CDR2 from the germline V gene are MNHEY and SVGAGI. The CDR3 sequence is CASTFRGFYNSPLHF. The CDR3 DNA follows: TGTGCCAGCACCTTCCGGGGGTTCTATAATTCACCCCTCCACTTT.

The chain combines TRBV24-1 with TRBJ2-1; 10 nucleotides line up with TRBD2. The CDR3 contains 15 residues. Germline loops: CDR1 KGHDR, CDR2 SFDVKD. J was trimmed by 8 bases and V by 5 bases; bases with no gene match: 8. CDR3 residues: CATSGLLAGDDEQFF. In DNA, the CDR3 is TGTGCCACCAGTGGCCTCCTAGCGGGGGATGATGAGCAGTTCTTC.

The V and J genes are TRBV29-1 and TRBJ1-1, with 10 bases lining up with TRBD1. V lost 5 bases and J lost 10; bases outside the gene matches: 7. Looked up from germline, CDR1 is SQVTM and CDR2 is ANQGSEA. The CDR3 extends over 12 amino acids. The CDR3 sequence: CSVMTGGGAAFF. In nucleotides, the CDR3 is TGCAGCGTTATGACAGGGGGCGGGGCAGCTTTCTTT. Full variable domain (outside the CDR3, taken from reference TRBV29-1 and TRBJ1-1): SAVISQKPSRDICQRGTSLTIQCQVDSQVTMMFWYRQQPGQSLTLIATANQGSEATYESGFVIDKFPISRPNLTFSTLTVSNMSPEDSSIYLCSVMTGGGAAFFGQGTRLTVV.

The CDR3 nucleotides read TGTGCCAGCAGCTTACCCAGGGGGCTGTCTGGGGCCAACGTCCTGACTTTC. Its protein is CASSLPRGLSGANVLTF. The V call is TRBV7-2, the J call TRBJ2-6; 8 positions match TRBD1. CDR3 length: 17 amino acids. Looked up from germline, CDR1 is SGHTA and CDR2 is FQGNSA. V trimming: 2 bases; J trimming: 1 base; junction bases outside the gene matches: 4.

V gene TRBV4-1 combines with J gene TRBJ2-1, with TRBD2 matching over 10 bases. There are 17 residues in the CDR3. Germline V lookup: CDR1 MGHRA, CDR2 YSYEKL. V dropped 2 bases and J dropped 3; count of bases not matched to a gene: 7. CDR3 sequence reads: CASSQTVAGGSYNEQFF. The CDR3 coding sequence is TGCGCCAGCAGCCAAACTGTAGCGGGGGGAAGCTACAATGAGCAGTTCTTC.

The chain joins TRBV18 to TRBJ1-1, with no clear D. Trimming pared 2 bases from V and 8 bases from J, leaving 15 bases between. Germline V gene data show CDR1 as KGHSH and CDR2 as LQKENI. The length of the CDR3 is 14 residues. The CDR3 region is CASSPNKERREAFF. The CDR3 DNA reads TGTGCCAGCTCACCAAACAAGGAGCGGCGGGAAGCTTTCTTT.

The CDR3 DNA is TGTGCCAGCAAAAGGGACAGGGAGGGAGAGACCCAGTACTTC. This gives the protein CASKRDREGETQYF. The chain recombines TRBV28 with TRBJ2-5; TRBD1 matches 9 bases. The CDR3 sequence is 14 residues long. Germline V lookup: CDR1 MDHEN, CDR2 SYDVKM. V was clipped by 7 bases and J by 4 bases; unmatched bases: 7.

The genes are TRBV6-2 or TRBV6-3 and TRBJ2-7, with a possible D match to TRBD2 (6 bases). The germline V gene has CDR1 MNHEY and CDR2 SVGEGT. The CDR3 has 18 amino acids. Trimming removed 0 bases from V and 0 bases from J, with 18 bases in between. CDR3 residues: CASSYSPWVAENSYEQYF. The DNA for the CDR3 is TGTGCCAGCAGTTACTCCCCGTGGGTAGCGGAGAACTCCTACGAGCAGTACTTC.

The CDR3 bases are TGTGCCAGCAGTTTGGTTGAGAACAATGAGCAGTTCTTC. This codes for CASSLVENNEQFF. V is TRBV12-3 or TRBV12-4 and J is TRBJ2-1; the D is unclear. The CDR3 totals 13 residues. Trimming stripped 3 bases from V and 5 bases from J, with 8 bases between.

This CDR3 is CASSKTTGADYGYTF. The CDR3 DNA reads as TGTGCCAGCAGCAAAACGACAGGGGCAGACTATGGCTACACCTTC. This chain joins TRBV5-6 and TRBJ1-2; 8 bases fit TRBD1. The CDR3 loop spans 15 amino acids. Germline values: CDR1 SGHDT, CDR2 YYEEEE. Trimming at V came to 4 bases and at J to 3 bases, leaving 8 bases not matched to a gene. The whole variable domain, filled in from reference TRBV5-6 and TRBJ1-2, reads DAGVTQSPTHLIKTRGQQVTLRCSPKSGHDTVSWYQQALGQGPQFIFQYYEEEERQRGNFPDRFSGHQFPNYSSELNVNALLLGDSALYLCASSKTTGADYGYTFGSGTRLTVV.

The rearrangement joins TRBV6-2 or TRBV6-3 to TRBJ2-7, with 8 bases matching TRBD1. Germline-derived CDR1 and CDR2 are MNHEY and SVGEGT. The CDR3 is 15 amino acids. Trimming at V came to 6 bases and at J to 0 bases, leaving 7 bases not matched to a gene. CDR3 DNA: TGTGCCAGCAGCAGCGACAGGGGACGCTCCTACGAGCAGTACTTC. Protein: CASSSDRGRSYEQYF.

The rearrangement uses TRBV5-3 and TRBJ2-6, with 7 nucleotides matching TRBD1. TRBV5-3 is known as an ORF, though its function is uncertain. Unmatched junction bases numbered 6, after V lost 3 bases and J lost 0 bases. The CDR3 sequence is 17 residues long. DNA of the CDR3: TGTGCCAGAAGCTCAACAGGGGCCCCCTCTGGGGCCAACGTCCTGACTTTC. This encodes CARSSTGAPSGANVLTF.

The rearrangement links TRBV2 to TRBJ2-5, with TRBD2 matching over 8 bases. Germline V CDR1 and CDR2: SNHLY, FYNNEI. J gave up 3 bases and V 7 bases, and 13 bases lay outside the gene matches. The CDR3 is made up of 16 amino acids. The CDR3 DNA sequence: TGTGCCAGCACGCGGGGGATAGCGGGACCAGAAGAGACCCAGTACTTC. This translates into CASTRGIAGPEETQYF. The complete variable domain, with remaining parts taken from reference TRBV2 and TRBJ2-5, reads EPEVTQTPSHQVTQMGQEVILRCVPISNHLYFYWYRQILGQKVEFLVSFYNNEISEKSEIFDDQFSVERPDGSNFTLKIRSTKLEDSAMYFCASTRGIAGPEETQYFGPGTRLLVL.

J is TRBJ2-5 and V is TRBV18, with no clear D. V shed 3 bases and J shed 10 bases, with 9 bases lying between them. Germline CDR1 KGHSH, CDR2 LQKENI. The CDR3 is 11 residues long. CDR3 protein: CASSPESGQYF. The CDR3 region has the DNA TGTGCCAGCTCACCCGAGAGTGGCCAGTACTTC.

By sample share, this clone is medium-sized. The rearrangement joins TRBV10-3 to TRBJ2-2; D unresolved. Trimming pared 6 bases from V and 8 bases from J, leaving 10 bases between. Germline assignment: CDR1 ENHRY and CDR2 SYGVKD. This CDR3 is built from 12 residues. CDR3: CAIRARSGELFF. The CDR3 DNA is TGTGCCATCAGGGCTAGGTCGGGGGAGCTGTTTTTT.

CDR3 in amino acids: CASSQDQGYYGYTF. The CDR3 region has the DNA TGCGCCAGCAGCCAGGACCAGGGGTACTATGGCTACACCTTC. The V call is TRBV4-1, the J call TRBJ1-2; a possible D gene is TRBD1 (6 bases). This CDR3 has 14 residues. Germline loops: CDR1 MGHRA, CDR2 YSYEKL. The V and J ends lost 3 bases and 3 bases respectively, with 11 bases between them.

The chain carries TRBV5-5 and TRBJ1-2, with D perhaps matching TRBD1 (5 bases). This CDR3 region has 15 residues. With 0 bases removed from V and 1 base from J, the gap between germline ends came to 10 bases. In germline, CDR1 is SGHKS, CDR2 YYEKEE (reference sequence). CDR3 in amino acids: CASSLGDSINYGYTF. The CDR3 DNA is TGTGCCAGCAGCTTGGGGGACTCCATTAACTATGGCTACACCTTC. The whole variable domain, remainder taken from reference TRBV5-5 and TRBJ1-2, is DAGVTQSPTHLIKTRGQQVTLRCSPISGHKSVSWYQQVLGQGPQFIFQYYEKEERGRGNFPDRFSARQFPNYSSELNVNALLLGDSALYLCASSLGDSINYGYTFGSGTRLTVV.

The rearrangement uses TRBV28 and TRBJ1-1; the match to TRBD1 covers 8 bases. The CDR3 loop spans 16 amino acids. CDR1 is MDHEN, CDR2 SYDVKM, per germline. Germline trimming cut 2 bases from V and 3 bases from J; bases unmatched to any gene: 8. The DNA for the CDR3 is TGTGCCAGCAGTTTAGTACAGGGGGGCTTAGACACTGAAGCTTTCTTT. This gives the protein CASSLVQGGLDTEAFF.

This clone was picked up one time. This rearrangement joins TRBV10-1 to TRBJ2-7; D not certain. This CDR3 has 15 amino acids. CDR1 and CDR2 from the germline V gene are WNHNN and SYGVQD (reference sequence). Trimming cost V 0 bases and J 2 bases, with 11 bases left between them. The CDR3 loop is CASSESGRSTYEQYF. CDR3 DNA: TGCGCCAGCAGTGAGTCTGGCAGGTCTACCTACGAGCAGTACTTC.

The gene calls are TRBV21-1 and TRBJ1-2; the D segment call TRBD1 is taken from the table without a DNA check. TRBV21-1 is flagged as a pseudogene. This CDR3 spans 20 amino acids. DNA of the CDR3: TGTGCCAGCAGCAAAGACGCCAACATAGGCCCTGGCCAGGGGGATCGGGGCTACACCTTC. This encodes CASSKDANIGPGQGDRGYTF.